This T cell receptor beta chain was recorded in a study of T cell responses to AZD1222 COVID-19 vaccine. In regard to this clone: Its target is unknown.

Study results and caveats: White British ancestry dominated among donors, who included more females, and clonal diversity was possibly underestimated.

Profiling relied on immunoSEQ multiplex PCR, and the TCRdb table lists in-frame clones only, not all of them. The table includes 82,000 or so clones, 90% to 95% detected once. The sequence was obtained from an adult in good health. This specimen consisted of peripheral blood, obtained on day 0 of AZD1222 vaccination.

The CDR3 region is CASSSTEPVPYEQYF. The CDR3 bases are TGTGCCAGCAGCTCCACGGAGCCCGTACCCTACGAGCAGTACTTC. The chain uses TRBV11-3 and TRBJ2-7; D uncertain. CDR1 and CDR2 from the germline V gene are SGHNT and YENEEA. The germline V and J ends were trimmed by 4 bases and 2 bases, with 15 bases remaining between them. The CDR3 spans 15 residues.